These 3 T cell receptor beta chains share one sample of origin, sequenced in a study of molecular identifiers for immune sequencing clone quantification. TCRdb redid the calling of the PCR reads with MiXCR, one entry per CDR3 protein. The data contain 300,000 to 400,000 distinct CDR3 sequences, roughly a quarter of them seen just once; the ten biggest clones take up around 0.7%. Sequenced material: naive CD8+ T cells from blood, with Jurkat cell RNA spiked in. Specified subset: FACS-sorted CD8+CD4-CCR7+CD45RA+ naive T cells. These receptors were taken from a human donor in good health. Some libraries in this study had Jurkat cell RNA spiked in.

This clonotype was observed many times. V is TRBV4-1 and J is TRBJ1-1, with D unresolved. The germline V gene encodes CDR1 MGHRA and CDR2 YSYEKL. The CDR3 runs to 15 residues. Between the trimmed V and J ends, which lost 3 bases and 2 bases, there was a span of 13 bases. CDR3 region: CASSHESGINTEAFF. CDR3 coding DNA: TGCGCCAGCAGCCATGAAAGCGGGATTAACACTGAAGCTTTCTTT.

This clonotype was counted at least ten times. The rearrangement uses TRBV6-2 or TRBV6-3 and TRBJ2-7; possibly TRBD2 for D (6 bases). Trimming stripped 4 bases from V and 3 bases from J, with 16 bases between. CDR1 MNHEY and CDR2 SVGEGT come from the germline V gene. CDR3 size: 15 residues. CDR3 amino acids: CASSSPGLVYYEQYF. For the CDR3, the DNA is TGTGCCAGCAGTTCCCCGGGACTTGTATACTACGAGCAGTACTTC.

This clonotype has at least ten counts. The CDR3 nucleotides read TGCAGCGTTCCCCGATCAAGAGATTTGGGCAATCAGCCCCAGCATTTT. This encodes CSVPRSRDLGNQPQHF. This chain connects TRBV29-1 to TRBJ1-5; D not certain. Trimming cost V 5 bases and J 2 bases, with 19 bases left between them. Germline V gene sequence: CDR1 SQVTM, CDR2 ANQGSEA. The CDR3 runs 16 residues.